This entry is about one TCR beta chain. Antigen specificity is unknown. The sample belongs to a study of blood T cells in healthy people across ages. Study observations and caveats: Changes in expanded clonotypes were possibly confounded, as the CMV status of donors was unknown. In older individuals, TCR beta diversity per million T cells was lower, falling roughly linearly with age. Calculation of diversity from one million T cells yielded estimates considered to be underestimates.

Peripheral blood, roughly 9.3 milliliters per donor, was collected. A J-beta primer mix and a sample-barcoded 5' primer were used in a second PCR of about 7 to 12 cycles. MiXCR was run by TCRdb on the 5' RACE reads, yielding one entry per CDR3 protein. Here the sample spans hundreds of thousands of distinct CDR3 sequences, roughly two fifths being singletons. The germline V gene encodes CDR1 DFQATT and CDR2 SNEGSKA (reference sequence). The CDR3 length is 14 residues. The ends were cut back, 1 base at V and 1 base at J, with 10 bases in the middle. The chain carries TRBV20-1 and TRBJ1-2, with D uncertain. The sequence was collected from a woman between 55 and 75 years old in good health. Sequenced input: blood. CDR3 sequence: CSARGQLINYGYTF. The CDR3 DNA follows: TGCAGTGCTAGAGGACAATTGATTAACTATGGCTACACCTTC.